These T cell receptor beta chains were read from a single sample in a study of CD8 T cells in Susac syndrome. Using its own MiXCR run on the immunoSEQ multiplex PCR reads, TCRdb lists one record per CDR3 protein. Among approximately 120,000 distinct CDR3 sequences listed, around 90% were seen once. What was sequenced was CD4+ T cells from PBMCs. All receptors derive from a human donor in good health. Both conserved end residues are part of each CDR3. A D gene is named only where the DNA matches it firmly. Rows give clone size only sometimes, using once, few, many, or a class for an expanded clone.

V,D,J,size,length,CDR3,DNA
TRBV12-3/TRBV12-4,.,TRBJ2-7,few,14,CASSPRTVPHEQYF,TGTGCCAGCAGTCCCCGGACAGTTCCCCACGAGCAGTACTTC
TRBV30,TRBD2,TRBJ2-7,.,14,CAWSVPGGGYEQYF,TGTGCCTGGAGTGTACCCGGGGGGGGTTACGAGCAGTACTTC
TRBV5-4,TRBD2,TRBJ2-5,once,16,CASSRGGDPDGETQYF,TGTGCCAGCAGCCGGGGGGGGGACCCAGACGGAGAGACCCAGTACTTC
TRBV7-8,TRBD2,TRBJ2-7,.,16,CASSLAPSGDLYEQYF,TGTGCCAGCAGCTTAGCTCCTAGCGGGGACCTATACGAGCAGTACTTC
TRBV20-1,.,TRBJ1-2,.,14,CSARVAEIYYGYTF,TGCAGTGCTAGAGTTGCAGAAATCTACTATGGCTACACCTTC
TRBV5-1,.,TRBJ1-4,.,14,CASSSGLGMEKLFF,TGCGCCAGCAGCAGCGGCCTAGGGATGGAAAAACTGTTTTTT
TRBV14,.,TRBJ2-5,.,14,CASSLFGGQETQYF,TGTGCCAGCAGCCTGTTCGGAGGCCAAGAGACCCAGTACTTC
TRBV7-9,TRBD1,TRBJ2-2,.,15,CASSPRTGPNGELFF,TGTGCCAGCAGCCCGAGGACAGGGCCAAACGGGGAGCTGTTTTTT
TRBV12-3/TRBV12-4,TRBD1,TRBJ1-1,.,15,CASSGQGALNTEAFF,TGTGCCAGCAGTGGACAGGGGGCCCTGAACACTGAAGCTTTCTTT
TRBV7-2,.,TRBJ2-5,.,12,CASSPFQETQYF,TGTGCCAGCAGCCCCTTCCAAGAGACCCAGTACTTC
TRBV29-1,.,TRBJ1-4,.,17,CSVVGIGGTESSEKLFF,TGCAGCGTTGTAGGAATAGGAGGTACAGAATCGAGTGAAAAACTGTTTTTT
TRBV5-4,.,TRBJ1-3,.,13,CASSLETGNTIYF,TGTGCCAGCAGCTTGGAAACTGGAAACACCATATATTTT
TRBV19,TRBD1,TRBJ2-7,once,17,CASSMLVLRQGSYEQYF,TGTGCCAGTAGTATGCTGGTGCTGAGACAGGGCTCCTACGAGCAGTACTTC
TRBV7-8,TRBD1,TRBJ2-7,.,14,CASRPGGRSYEQYF,TGTGCCAGCAGACCAGGGGGCCGCTCCTACGAGCAGTACTTC
TRBV29-1,.,TRBJ2-7,.,13,CSVEPVPPSEQYF,TGCAGCGTTGAGCCAGTACCCCCATCCGAGCAGTACTTC
TRBV5-5,TRBD1,TRBJ1-5,.,14,CASSWTGYNQPQHF,TGTGCCAGCAGCTGGACAGGATACAATCAGCCCCAGCATTTT
TRBV19,.,TRBJ2-3,once,19,CASSIGSVWSRGASDTQYF,TGTGCCAGTAGTATAGGGTCGGTATGGAGTAGGGGCGCATCAGATACGCAGTATTTT
TRBV29-1,.,TRBJ1-2,.,14,CSVQTGGLSYGYTF,TGCAGCGTCCAAACCGGCGGACTGTCCTATGGCTACACCTTC
TRBV29-1,TRBD1,TRBJ2-2,.,15,CSVGSGTGTTGELFF,TGCAGCGTCGGATCCGGGACAGGGACCACCGGGGAGCTGTTTTTT
TRBV19,TRBD2,TRBJ2-1,once,14,CASSLGLSVNEQFF,TGTGCCAGTAGTTTGGGACTATCGGTCAATGAGCAGTTCTTC
TRBV29-1,.,TRBJ1-1,.,12,CSADRTNTEAFF,TGCAGCGCCGACAGGACCAACACTGAAGCTTTCTTT
TRBV7-9,.,TRBJ1-6,.,13,CASSREERSPLHF,TGTGCCAGCAGTCGGGAGGAACGATCACCCCTCCACTTT
TRBV27,.,TRBJ1-2,.,13,CASSTPPIRGYTF,TGTGCCAGCAGTACCCCACCCATCCGTGGCTACACCTTC
TRBV7-9,.,TRBJ2-7,.,15,CASSLDGTHSYEQYF,TGTGCCAGCAGCCTCGACGGGACTCACTCCTACGAGCAGTACTTC
TRBV9,.,TRBJ1-3,.,17,CASSVEVWEDSGNTIYF,TGTGCCAGCAGCGTAGAAGTCTGGGAGGACTCTGGAAACACCATATATTTT
TRBV2,.,TRBJ2-3,.,15,CASSEARPYTDTQYF,TGTGCCAGCAGTGAAGCAAGGCCCTACACAGATACGCAGTATTTT
TRBV7-2,.,TRBJ2-3,.,14,CASSSQGRTDTQYF,TGTGCCAGCAGCTCGCAGGGACGGACAGATACGCAGTATTTT
TRBV3-1,.,TRBJ2-7,few,14,CASSQDPGPYEQYF,TGTGCCAGCAGCCAAGATCCAGGACCCTACGAGCAGTACTTC
TRBV20-1,.,TRBJ1-5,.,13,CSPSGGRNQPQHF,TGCAGCCCCTCGGGGGGCCGCAATCAGCCCCAGCATTTT
TRBV3-1,.,TRBJ1-1,.,19,CASSQEWSRKGDDNTEAFF,TGTGCCAGCAGCCAAGAGTGGTCGAGGAAGGGGGATGATAACACTGAAGCTTTCTTT
TRBV7-2,TRBD2,TRBJ2-5,.,18,CASSLVPLAGIPEETQYF,TGTGCCAGCAGCTTAGTTCCACTAGCGGGAATCCCAGAAGAGACCCAGTACTTC
TRBV29-1,.,TRBJ2-7,.,14,CSVWVPGHPYEQYF,TGCAGCGTCTGGGTCCCCGGACATCCCTACGAGCAGTACTTC
TRBV4-3,.,TRBJ2-5,.,14,CASSQAISGKTQYF,TGCGCCAGCAGCCAGGCTATTAGTGGAAAGACCCAGTACTTC
TRBV27,.,TRBJ2-7,.,14,CASSLREGTYEQYF,TGTGCCAGCAGTTTACGAGAGGGGACATACGAGCAGTACTTC